This TCR beta chain was sequenced for a study of blood T cell repertoires in COVID-19 (dated by TCRdb to 2020 to 2022). For the wider study: The collaborator samples originated in the United States, Italy and Spain and spanned the acute and convalescent phases of COVID-19. The prospective study material was composed of cDNA or gDNA derived from T cells, B-cell-depleted T cells, or PBMCs. Deeply sampled blood TCRbeta repertoires from subjects exposed to, actively infected with, or recovered from COVID-19 were included in the dataset. The repertoires were released in a freely available public database intended as a resource for research on the immune response to SARS-CoV-2. Samples were obtained from the ongoing ImmuneRACE study (first 160 participants) and from 1,254 subjects provided by 6 global collaborators. Nearly every sample came with metadata listing a de-identified subject ID, COVID-19 status, age in years and sex. HLA class I and class II types, where available, came from metadata supplied by the sample provider rather than from assay-based typing.

TCRbeta CDR3 regions were amplified from genomic DNA by means of the immunoSEQ Assay, a bias-controlled multiplex PCR. Turning to the authors' computational methods: Within the assay, amplification of reference gene primers was used to estimate how many nucleated cells each sample contained. To quantify the absolute abundance of each unique TCRbeta CDR3 rearrangement, sequence reads were collapsed and filtered. For each sample, productive Simpson clonality was calculated by taking the square root of Simpson's diversity index across productive rearrangements. TCRdb limited this immuneACCESS table to in-frame rearrangements with V and J called. A share of clones is missing; checked studies link under half to unresolved V genes, and the rest is unexplained. V and J calls and clone size are those listed in that table; D and trimming were worked out from the DNA. Recorded for this sample are about 48,000 clones; around four fifths of them occurred a single time. The ten largest clones capture around 5.2% of the sample.

On the study overall, not on this receptor specifically: Clinical and demographic metadata were provided uncurated, with the amount varying by source and participant.

The CDR3 contains 13 residues, cysteine and phenylalanine counted. Only the CDR3 portion is preserved as DNA: 39 bases, with reading frame beginning at the first base. The germline V gene (reference sequence) specifies LNHDA as CDR1 and SQIVND as CDR2. Ends trimmed: V by 7 bases, J by 4 bases; bases unmatched to a gene: 3. Collaborating institutions collected whole blood in K2EDTA tubes following their own protocols. For TCRbeta analysis, collaborators shipped samples in one of three forms: frozen whole blood, isolated PBMCs, or DNA extracted from either of those sample types. A word on this clone: No cognate antigen has been identified for it. No per-base quality is available; no much larger clone lies one base away.

The receptor's source is a human donor in a cohort sampled during active COVID-19. The sample was peripheral blood. The receptor chain draws on TRBV19 and TRBJ1-2; a stretch of 10 junction bases matches TRBD1. The bases read TGTGCCAGTAATGACAGGGGGCGCTATGGCTACACCTTC. Translation gives CASNDRGRYGYTF.